This T cell receptor (beta chain) stems from a study of beta chain features in type 1 diabetes. This CDR3 contains 15 residues. Trimming removed 3 bases from V and 1 base from J; junction bases left unmatched: 3. Per germline, CDR1 SNHLY and CDR2 FYNNEI. What was sequenced were expressed TCRB transcripts, since all of the isolated RNA had been reverse transcribed. Repertoires were generated with immunoSEQ multiplex PCR, while TCRdb's copy carries only in-frame clones and drops some. The sample contains under 300,000 clones, 11% to 15% of which appear only once. Study outcomes and limitations: Type 1 diabetes patients had moderately but significantly shorter TCRB CDR3s in all four CD4+ subsets. Relative to healthy donors, patients appeared to have naive, central memory and Treg TCRB repertoires that were more similar.

Regarding this clone: What it recognizes is unknown.

Material for sequencing was naive CD4+ T cells from blood. The receptor comes from a man aged 30-40 years with type 1 diabetes. The gene calls are TRBV2 and TRBJ2-7; 10 nucleotides match TRBD1. CDR3: CASSDPGQGSYEQYF. As DNA, the CDR3 is TGTGCCAGCAGTGATCCGGGACAGGGGTCCTACGAGCAGTACTTC.